This T cell receptor (beta chain) was sequenced during a study of identical twins. General observations from the study: Weaker excess twin sharing was seen among beta out-of-frame sequences.

Trimming shortened V by 2 bases and J by 7 bases, and 11 bases separated the two germline ends. Germline CDR1 SGHNT, CDR2 YENEEA. This CDR3 is 13 amino acids long. One entry per CDR3 protein, called by TCRdb with MiXCR from the 5' RACE reads. The repertoire consists of about 300,000 distinct CDR3 sequences, with about 12% occurring once and the leading ten covering just over 7%. This clonotype was observed a few times. Its antigen is unknown. These data also featured in a second study, about yellow fever vaccine responses in identical twins.

This TCR was sampled from a woman under 30 in good health. The sequenced material came from CD8+ T cells sorted from blood. The chain recombines TRBV11-3 with TRBJ1-1; D ambiguous. The CDR3 DNA reads as TGTGCCAGCAGCTTATATCGGGTGAGTGAAGCTTTCTTT. Protein: CASSLYRVSEAFF.